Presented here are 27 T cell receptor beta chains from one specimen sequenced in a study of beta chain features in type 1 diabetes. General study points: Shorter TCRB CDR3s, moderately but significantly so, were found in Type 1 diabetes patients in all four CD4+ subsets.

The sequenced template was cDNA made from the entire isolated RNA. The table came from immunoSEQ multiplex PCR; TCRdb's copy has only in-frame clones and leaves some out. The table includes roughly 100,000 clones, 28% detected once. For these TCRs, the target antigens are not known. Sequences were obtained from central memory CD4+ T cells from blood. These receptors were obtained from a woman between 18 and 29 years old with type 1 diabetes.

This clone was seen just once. CDR3 region: CARRRTDYSNQPQHF. The DNA for the CDR3 is TGTGCCAGGAGACGGACCGACTATAGCAATCAGCCCCAGCATTTT. J is TRBJ1-5 and V is TRBV19; D not resolved. The V end was cut by 9 bases, the J end by 0 bases, with 15 bases between. This CDR3 is 15 amino acids long. Germline CDR1 is LNHDA and CDR2 is SQIVND (reference sequence). Variable domain in full (rest from reference TRBV19 and TRBJ1-5): DGGITQSPKYLFRKEGQNVTLSCEQNLNHDAMYWYRQDPGQGLRLIYYSQIVNDFQKGDIAEGYSVSREKKESFPLTVTSAQKNPTAFYLCARRRTDYSNQPQHFGDGTRLSIL.

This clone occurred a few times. CDR3 bases: TGTGCCAGCAGCTTAGGACGCGGCAACTATGGCTACACCTTC. Its translation is CASSLGRGNYGYTF. This chain joins TRBV7-2 and TRBJ1-2; D unclear. V dropped 1 base and J dropped 2 bases, with 8 bases sitting between them. Looked up from germline, CDR1 is SGHTA and CDR2 is FQGNSA. The CDR3 contains 14 residues.

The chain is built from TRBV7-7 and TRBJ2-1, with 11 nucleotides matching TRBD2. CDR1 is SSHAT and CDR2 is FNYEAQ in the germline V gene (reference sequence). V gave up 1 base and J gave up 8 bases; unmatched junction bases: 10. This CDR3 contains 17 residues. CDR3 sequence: CASSLGAGLAGGHEQFF. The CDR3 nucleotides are TGTGCCAGCAGCTTAGGGGCCGGCCTAGCGGGGGGTCATGAGCAGTTCTTC. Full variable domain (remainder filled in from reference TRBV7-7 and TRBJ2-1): GAGVSQSPRYKVTKRGQDVTLRCDPISSHATLYWYQQALGQGPEFLTYFNYEAQPDKSGLPSDRFSAERPEGSISTLTIQRTEQRDSAMYRCASSLGAGLAGGHEQFFGPGTRLTVL.

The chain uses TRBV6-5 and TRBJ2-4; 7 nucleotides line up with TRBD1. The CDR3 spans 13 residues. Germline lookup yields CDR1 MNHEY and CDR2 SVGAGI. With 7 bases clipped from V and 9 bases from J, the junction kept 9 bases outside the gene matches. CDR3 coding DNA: TGTGCCAGCACCTCCGACAGGGTCGGCATTCAGTACTTC. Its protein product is CASTSDRVGIQYF.

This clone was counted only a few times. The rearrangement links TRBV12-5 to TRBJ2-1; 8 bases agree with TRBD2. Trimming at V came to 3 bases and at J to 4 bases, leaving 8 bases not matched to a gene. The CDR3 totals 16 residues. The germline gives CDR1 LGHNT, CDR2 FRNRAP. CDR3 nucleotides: TGTGCTAGTGGTTTTTGGAGCGGGAGTCTGTACAATGAGCAGTTCTTC. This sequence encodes CASGFWSGSLYNEQFF.

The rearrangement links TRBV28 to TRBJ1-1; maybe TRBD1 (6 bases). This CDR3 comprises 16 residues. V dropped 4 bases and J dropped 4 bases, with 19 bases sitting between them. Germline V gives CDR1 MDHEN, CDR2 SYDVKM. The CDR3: CASSSNRAPTATEAFF. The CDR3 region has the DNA TGTGCCAGCAGTTCCAACAGGGCTCCGACCGCCACTGAAGCTTTCTTT.

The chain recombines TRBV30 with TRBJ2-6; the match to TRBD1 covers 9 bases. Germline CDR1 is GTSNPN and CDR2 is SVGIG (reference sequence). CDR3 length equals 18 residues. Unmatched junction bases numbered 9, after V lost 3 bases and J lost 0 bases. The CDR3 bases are TGTGCCTGGAGCCTACCGGGACAGGGATTCTCTGGGGCCAACGTCCTGACTTTC. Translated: CAWSLPGQGFSGANVLTF.

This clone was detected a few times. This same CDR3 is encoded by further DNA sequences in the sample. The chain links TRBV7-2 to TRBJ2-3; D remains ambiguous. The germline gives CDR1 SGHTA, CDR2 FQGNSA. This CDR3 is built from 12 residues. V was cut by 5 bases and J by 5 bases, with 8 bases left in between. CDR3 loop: CASSPRGDTQYF. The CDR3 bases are TGTGCCAGCAGCCCACGAGGAGATACGCAGTATTTT.

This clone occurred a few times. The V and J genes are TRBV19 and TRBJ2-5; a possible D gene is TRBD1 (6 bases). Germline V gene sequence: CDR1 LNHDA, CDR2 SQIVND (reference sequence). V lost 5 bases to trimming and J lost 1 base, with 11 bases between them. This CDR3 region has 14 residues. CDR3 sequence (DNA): TGTGCCAGTAGTCTCGACAGGATCCAAGAGACCCAGTACTTC. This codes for CASSLDRIQETQYF.

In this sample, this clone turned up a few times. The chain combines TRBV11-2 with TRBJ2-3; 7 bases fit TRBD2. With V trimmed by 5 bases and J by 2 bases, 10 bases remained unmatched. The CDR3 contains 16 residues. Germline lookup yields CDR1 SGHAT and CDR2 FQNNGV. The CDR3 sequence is CASSPWTSIVTDTQYF. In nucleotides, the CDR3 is TGTGCCAGCAGCCCATGGACTAGTATCGTCACAGATACGCAGTATTTT.

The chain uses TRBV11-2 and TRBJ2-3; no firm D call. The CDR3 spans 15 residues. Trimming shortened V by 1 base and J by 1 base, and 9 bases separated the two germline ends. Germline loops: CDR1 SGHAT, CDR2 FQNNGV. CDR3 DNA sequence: TGTGCCAGCAGCTTAGCCCTCGTCGGCACAGATACGCAGTATTTT. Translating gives CASSLALVGTDTQYF.

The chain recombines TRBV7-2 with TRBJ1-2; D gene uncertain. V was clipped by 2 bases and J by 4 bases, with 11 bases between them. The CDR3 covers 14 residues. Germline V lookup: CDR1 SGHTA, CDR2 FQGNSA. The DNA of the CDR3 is TGTGCCAGCAGCTTACCCCCCTTAGTCTATGGCTACACCTTC. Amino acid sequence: CASSLPPLVYGYTF.

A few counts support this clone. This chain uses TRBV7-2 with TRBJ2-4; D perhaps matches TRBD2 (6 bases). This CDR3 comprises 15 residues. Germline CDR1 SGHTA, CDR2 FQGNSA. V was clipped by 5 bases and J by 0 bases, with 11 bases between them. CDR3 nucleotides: TGTGCCAGCAGCCCGACTAGAAGAGCCAAAAACATTCAGTACTTC. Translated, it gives CASSPTRRAKNIQYF.

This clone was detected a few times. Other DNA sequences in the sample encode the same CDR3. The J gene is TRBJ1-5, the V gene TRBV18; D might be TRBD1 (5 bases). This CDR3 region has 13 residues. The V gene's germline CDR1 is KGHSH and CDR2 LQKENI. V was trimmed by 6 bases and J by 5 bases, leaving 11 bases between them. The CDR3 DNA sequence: TGTGCCAGCTCTCCAGGGCGAGATCAGCCCCAGCATTTT. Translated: CASSPGRDQPQHF.

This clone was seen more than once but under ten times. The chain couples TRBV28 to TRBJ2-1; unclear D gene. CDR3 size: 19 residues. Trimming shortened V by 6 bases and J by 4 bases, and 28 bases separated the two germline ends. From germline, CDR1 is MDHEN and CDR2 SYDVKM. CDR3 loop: CASSPAGTVPATVYNEQFF. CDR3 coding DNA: TGTGCCAGCAGCCCCGCCGGTACGGTGCCCGCCACGGTGTACAATGAGCAGTTCTTC.

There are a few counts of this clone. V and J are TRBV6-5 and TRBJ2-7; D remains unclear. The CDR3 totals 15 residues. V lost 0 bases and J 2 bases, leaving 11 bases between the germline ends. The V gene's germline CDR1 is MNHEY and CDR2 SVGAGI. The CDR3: CASSYSFVTPYEQYF. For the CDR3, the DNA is TGTGCCAGCAGTTACTCTTTCGTGACTCCCTACGAGCAGTACTTC.

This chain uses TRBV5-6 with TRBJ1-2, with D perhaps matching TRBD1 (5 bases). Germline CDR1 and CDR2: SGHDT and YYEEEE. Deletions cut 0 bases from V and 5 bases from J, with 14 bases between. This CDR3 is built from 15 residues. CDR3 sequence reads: CASSLVAAGIYGYTF. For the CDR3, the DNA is TGTGCCAGCAGCTTGGTTGCGGCAGGGATATATGGCTACACCTTC.

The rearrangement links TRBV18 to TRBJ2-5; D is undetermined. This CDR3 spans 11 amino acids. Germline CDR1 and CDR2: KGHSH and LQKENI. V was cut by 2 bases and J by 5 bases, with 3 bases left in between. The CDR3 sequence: CASSPSETQYF. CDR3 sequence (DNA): TGTGCCAGCTCACCATCGGAGACCCAGTACTTC.

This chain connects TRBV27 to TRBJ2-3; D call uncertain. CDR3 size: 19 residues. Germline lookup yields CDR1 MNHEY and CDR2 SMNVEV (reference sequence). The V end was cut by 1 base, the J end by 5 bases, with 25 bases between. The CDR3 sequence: CASSLYGRGAQGERDTQYF. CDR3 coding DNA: TGTGCCAGCAGTTTATATGGTCGAGGCGCACAAGGAGAAAGAGATACGCAGTATTTT.

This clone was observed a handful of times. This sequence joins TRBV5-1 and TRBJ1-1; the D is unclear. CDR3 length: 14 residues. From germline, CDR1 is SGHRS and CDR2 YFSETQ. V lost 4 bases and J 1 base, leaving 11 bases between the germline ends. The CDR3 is CASSITFTNTEAFF. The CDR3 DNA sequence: TGCGCCAGCAGCATTACTTTTACGAACACTGAAGCTTTCTTT.

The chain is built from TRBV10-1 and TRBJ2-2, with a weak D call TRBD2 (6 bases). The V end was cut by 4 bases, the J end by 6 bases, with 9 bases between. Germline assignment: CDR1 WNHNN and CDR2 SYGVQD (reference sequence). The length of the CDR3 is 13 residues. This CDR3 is CASSAGGSGELFF. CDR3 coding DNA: TGCGCCAGCAGTGCTGGGGGGTCCGGGGAGCTGTTTTTT.

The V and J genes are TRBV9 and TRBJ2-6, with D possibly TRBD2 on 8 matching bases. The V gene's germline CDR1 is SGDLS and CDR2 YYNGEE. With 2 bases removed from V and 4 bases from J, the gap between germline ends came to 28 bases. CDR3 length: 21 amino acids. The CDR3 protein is CASSVRDSLPGGMSGANVLTF. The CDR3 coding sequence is TGTGCCAGCAGCGTCCGGGACAGTCTCCCGGGGGGGATGTCCGGGGCCAACGTCCTGACTTTC.

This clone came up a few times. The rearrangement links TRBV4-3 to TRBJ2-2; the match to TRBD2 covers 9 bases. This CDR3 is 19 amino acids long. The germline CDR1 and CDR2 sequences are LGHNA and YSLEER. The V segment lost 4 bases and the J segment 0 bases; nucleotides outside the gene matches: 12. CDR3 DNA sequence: TGCGCCAGCAGCCTCACGGCTCTAGCGGGATCGGCGAACACCGGGGAGCTGTTTTTT. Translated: CASSLTALAGSANTGELFF.

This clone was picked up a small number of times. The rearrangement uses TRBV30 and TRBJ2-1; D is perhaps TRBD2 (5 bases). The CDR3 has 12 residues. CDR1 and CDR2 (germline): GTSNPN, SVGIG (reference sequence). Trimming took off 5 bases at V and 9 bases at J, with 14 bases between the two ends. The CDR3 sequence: CAWADYSSEQFF. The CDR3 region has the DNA TGTGCCTGGGCTGACTATTCCAGTGAGCAGTTCTTC.

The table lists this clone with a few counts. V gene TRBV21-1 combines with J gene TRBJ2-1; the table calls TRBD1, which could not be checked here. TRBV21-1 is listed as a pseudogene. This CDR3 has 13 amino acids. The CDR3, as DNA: TGTGCCAGCAGGACGGGCAGGGTCAATGAGCAGTTCTTC. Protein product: CASRTGRVNEQFF.

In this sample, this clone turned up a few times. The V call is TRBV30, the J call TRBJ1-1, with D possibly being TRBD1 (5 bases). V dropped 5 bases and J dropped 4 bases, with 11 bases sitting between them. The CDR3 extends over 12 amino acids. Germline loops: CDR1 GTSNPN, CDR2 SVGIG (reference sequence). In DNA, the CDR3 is TGTGCCTGGTCGTGGGGACTCACTGAAGCTTTCTTT. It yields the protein CAWSWGLTEAFF.

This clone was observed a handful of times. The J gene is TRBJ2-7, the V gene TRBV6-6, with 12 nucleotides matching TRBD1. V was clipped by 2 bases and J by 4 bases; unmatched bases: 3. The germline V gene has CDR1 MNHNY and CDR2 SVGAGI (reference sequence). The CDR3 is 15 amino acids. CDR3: CASSYGTGGRYEQYF. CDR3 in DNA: TGTGCCAGCAGTTACGGGACAGGGGGCAGGTACGAGCAGTACTTC.